A selection of T cell receptor beta chains follows, all from one sample in a study of T-cell memory formation after mild COVID-19. From the 5' RACE reads, TCRdb called clonotypes with MiXCR, one entry per CDR3 protein. The sample records 350,000 to 400,000 distinct CDR3 sequences, roughly 14% being singletons. Sample: PBMCs or a T cell subset sorted from them (not recorded which). The receptor set was obtained from a young man who had mild COVID-19 (a few samples of this study predate the infection). Cell type and time point are not known. Both conserved end residues are part of each CDR3. The D gene is left open where the match is weak. The size field is filled for only some rows; it gives once, few, many or a size class.

V	J	D	size	CDR3	DNA
TRBV12-3/TRBV12-4	TRBJ1-4	TRBD1	few	CASSSRTGEKLFF	TGTGCCAGCAGTTCCCGGACAGGTGAAAAACTGTTTTTT
TRBV11-2	TRBJ1-2	-	-	CASSASRFGEAMYYGYTF	TGTGCCAGCAGCGCTAGCCGGTTTGGGGAGGCCATGTACTATGGCTACACCTTC
TRBV4-3	TRBJ2-3	-	few	CASSQVGTADTQYF	TGCGCCAGCAGCCAAGTCGGGACTGCAGATACGCAGTATTTT
TRBV12-3/TRBV12-4	TRBJ2-5	-	-	CASSLGLGAETQYF	TGTGCCAGCAGTTTAGGGTTGGGGGCGGAGACCCAGTACTTC
TRBV19	TRBJ1-1	TRBD1	few	CASRRQGLNTEAFF	TGTGCCAGTAGACGACAGGGCTTGAACACTGAAGCTTTCTTT
TRBV2	TRBJ2-5	TRBD2	few	CASSEAPGGGKTQYF	TGTGCCAGCAGTGAAGCGCCAGGCGGGGGAAAGACCCAGTACTTC
TRBV19	TRBJ2-7	-	-	CASSPFWGTPSYEQYF	TGTGCCAGTAGTCCTTTTTGGGGTACCCCTTCCTACGAGCAGTACTTC
TRBV28	TRBJ2-5	TRBD1	many	CASSREGTDARETQYF	TGTGCCAGCAGCCGCGAGGGGACAGACGCTCGAGAGACCCAGTACTTC
TRBV7-9	TRBJ2-3	TRBD2	few	CASSLASGGAYTDTQYF	TGTGCCAGCAGCCTAGCTAGCGGGGGGGCCTACACAGATACGCAGTATTTT
TRBV6-6	TRBJ2-5	TRBD2	many	CASSTTRAGGQETQYF	TGTGCCAGCAGTACCACGAGGGCGGGGGGCCAGGAGACCCAGTACTTC
TRBV12-3/TRBV12-4	TRBJ2-5	-	-	CASSEWAAQETQYF	TGTGCCAGCAGTGAATGGGCGGCCCAAGAGACCCAGTACTTC
TRBV7-2	TRBJ1-2	-	-	CASSLAKGIFNYGYTF	TGTGCCAGCAGCTTAGCGAAGGGGATCTTTAACTATGGCTACACCTTC
TRBV5-1	TRBJ1-2	TRBD1	-	CASSLDSGGYGYTF	TGCGCCAGCAGCTTGGATTCAGGGGGCTATGGCTACACCTTC
TRBV5-1	TRBJ1-5	-	many	CASSPKGDHQPQHF	TGCGCCAGCAGCCCGAAGGGGGACCATCAGCCCCAGCATTTT
TRBV5-1	TRBJ1-4	-	few	CASSGVASATNEKLFF	TGCGCCAGCAGCGGAGTGGCCAGTGCAACTAATGAAAAACTGTTTTTT
TRBV4-1	TRBJ1-4	-	-	CASSQVELEKLFF	TGCGCCAGCAGCCAAGTTGAGCTCGAAAAACTGTTTTTT
TRBV7-2	TRBJ2-5	-	-	CASSLAGIGFCKETQYF	TGTGCCAGCAGCTTAGCGGGGATAGGGTTTTGTAAAGAGACCCAGTACTTC
TRBV5-1	TRBJ2-1	TRBD1	few	CASRVTGGNEQFF	TGCGCCAGCAGGGTGACAGGGGGTAATGAGCAGTTCTTC
TRBV7-9	TRBJ1-2	-	few	CASSPGAEAGYTF	TGTGCCAGCAGCCCAGGTGCGGAGGCTGGCTACACCTTC
TRBV5-1	TRBJ2-1	-	-	CASSLEWDAEQFF	TGCGCCAGCAGCTTGGAATGGGACGCTGAGCAGTTCTTC
TRBV28	TRBJ1-5	-	few	CASRSEGPTSYSNQPQHF	TGTGCCAGCAGATCCGAGGGACCGACCTCTTATAGCAATCAGCCCCAGCATTTT
TRBV5-4	TRBJ2-2	-	few	CATQGHTGELFF	TGTGCCACCCAGGGTCACACCGGGGAGCTGTTTTTT